The present T cell receptor (beta chain) was sequenced within a study of OX40 agonist ivuxolimab in advanced cancers. Study conclusions and caveats: More expanded clones were found, on average, in CD8+ than in CD4+ T cells. The CD4+ and CD8+ T cells in the blood had expanded clonally by week 6 at 0.1 to 3.0 mg/kg.

Blood specimens came from baseline, cycle 4 day 1, and cycle 7 day 1. Remarks on this clone: Antigen unknown.

Only in-frame clones appear in the TCRdb table, and some are missing; sequencing was by immunoSEQ multiplex PCR. The table has around 69,000 clones, 89% seen once. V dropped 1 base and J dropped 1; count of bases not matched to a gene: 0. The CDR3 length is 15 residues. From germline, CDR1 is SGHNT and CDR2 YENEEA. This TCR was recovered from an adult with an advanced solid tumor such as melanoma, head and neck, liver or kidney cancer. Sample: CD4+ or CD8+ T cells sorted from blood, taken in a trial of the OX40 agonist ivuxolimab. J is TRBJ2-3 and V is TRBV11-3; 9 bases are a match to TRBD2. CDR3 coding DNA: TGTGCCAGCAGCTTAGTAGCGGGGGGCACAGATACGCAGTATTTT. It is translated as CASSLVAGGTDTQYF.